This T cell receptor (beta chain) was found in a study of metastatic and nonmetastatic thyroid tumors. The overall study: The authors compared repertoires across blood and tumor or nodule tissue from malignant and benign thyroid patients.

General observations from the study: Reports indicated that malignant thyroid tumors showed significantly higher TCR beta diversity than benign nodules did, in blood and tumor.

The CDR3 covers 14 residues. Trimming left V 4 bases short and J 6 bases short, with 16 bases between. Germline V CDR1 and CDR2: SNHLY, FYNNEI. Authors' analysis steps: CDR3 differences across clinicopathological groups were used to build a distant-metastasis classifier for papillary thyroid cancer. MiXCR re-clonotyped the PCR reads for TCRdb. Clone size and V and J calls follow TCRdb, not the original study. The sample gives just over 20,000 clones, over 10% of which show up once; 24% is in the top ten. All patients were untreated before thyroid surgery. This clone was counted ten times or more. The target antigen is unknown.

This TCR was recovered from a female donor with papillary thyroid cancer or a benign thyroid nodule (not recorded which). Some clones in this sample may be carry-over from other donors' samples. Sequences were obtained from blood. V usage is TRBV2 and J usage is TRBJ2-7; D perhaps matches TRBD2 (5 bases). The CDR3 DNA follows: TGTGCCAGCAGTGCAGCGGCCGACTCGGTCGAGCAGTACTTC. It codes for CASSAAADSVEQYF.